This record covers a single T cell receptor (beta chain). Its specificity is unknown. The PCR ran on 60 Vbeta and 13 Jbeta primers. Libraries were prepared by immunoSEQ multiplex PCR; TCRdb keeps only in-frame clonotypes and omits some of them. This sample has nearly 110,000 clones, with roughly four fifths found just once. The sample is drawn from a study of cytomegalovirus exposure and HLA in healthy donors. Study results and limitations: A missense DCLRE1C variant was associated with V- and J-gene trimming of TCR beta chains in a later analysis, and an independent cohort replicated the association.

Germline CDR1 WNHNN, CDR2 SYGVQD (reference sequence). CDR3 length: 12 residues. Trimming cost V 3 bases and J 4 bases, with 4 bases left between them. As for the donors, each was a healthy bone marrow donor. The receptor's source is a man in his forties or fifties in good health and CMV-seronegative. This chain connects TRBV10-1 to TRBJ1-5; D remains ambiguous. Sequencing input: PBMCs. The CDR3 bases are TGCGCCAGCAGTGACTCGAATCAGCCCCAGCATTTT. The encoded protein is CASSDSNQPQHF.